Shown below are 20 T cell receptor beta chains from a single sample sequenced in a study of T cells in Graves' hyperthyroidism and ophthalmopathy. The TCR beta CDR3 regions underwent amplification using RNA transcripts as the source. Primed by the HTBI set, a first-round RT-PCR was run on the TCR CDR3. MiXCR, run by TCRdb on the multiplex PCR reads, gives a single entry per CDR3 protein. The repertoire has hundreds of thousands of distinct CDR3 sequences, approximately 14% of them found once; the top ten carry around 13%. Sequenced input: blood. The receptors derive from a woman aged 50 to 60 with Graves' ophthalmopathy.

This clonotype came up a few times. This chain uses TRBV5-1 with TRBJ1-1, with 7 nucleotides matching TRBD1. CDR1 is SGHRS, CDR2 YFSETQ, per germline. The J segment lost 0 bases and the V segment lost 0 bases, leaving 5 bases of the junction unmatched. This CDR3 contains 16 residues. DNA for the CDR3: TGCGCCAGCAGCTTGGAGGGACAGCTCATGAACACTGAAGCTTTCTTT. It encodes CASSLEGQLMNTEAFF.

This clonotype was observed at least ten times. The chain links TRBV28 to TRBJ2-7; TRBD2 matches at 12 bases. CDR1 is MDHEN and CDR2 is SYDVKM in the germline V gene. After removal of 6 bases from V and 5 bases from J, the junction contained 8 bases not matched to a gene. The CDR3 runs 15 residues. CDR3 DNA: TGTGCCAGCAGCTCAGGGGCTAGCGGGAGGGACGAGCAGTACTTC. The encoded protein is CASSSGASGRDEQYF.

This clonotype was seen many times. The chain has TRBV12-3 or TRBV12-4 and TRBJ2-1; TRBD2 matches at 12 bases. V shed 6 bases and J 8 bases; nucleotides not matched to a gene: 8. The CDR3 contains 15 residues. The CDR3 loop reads CASRLTSGRNHEQFF. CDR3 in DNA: TGTGCCAGCAGACTCACTAGCGGGAGGAACCATGAGCAGTTCTTC.

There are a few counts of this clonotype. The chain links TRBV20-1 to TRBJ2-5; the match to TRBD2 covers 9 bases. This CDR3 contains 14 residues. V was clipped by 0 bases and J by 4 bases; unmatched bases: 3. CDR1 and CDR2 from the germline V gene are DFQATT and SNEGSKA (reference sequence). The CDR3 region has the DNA TGCAGTGCTAGAGATTTAGCGGGAGCAGAGACCCAGTACTTC. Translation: CSARDLAGAETQYF.

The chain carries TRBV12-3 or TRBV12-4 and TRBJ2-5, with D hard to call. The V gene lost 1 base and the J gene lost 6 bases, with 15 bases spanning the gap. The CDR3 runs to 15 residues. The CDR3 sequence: CASSLDHVVGKTQYF. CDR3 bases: TGTGCCAGCAGTTTAGATCACGTGGTTGGAAAGACCCAGTACTTC.

The chain's CDR3 is CASSQVGAGVYEQYF. DNA of the CDR3: TGCGCCAGCAGCCAAGTCGGGGCAGGAGTCTACGAGCAGTACTTC. The chain links TRBV4-1 to TRBJ2-7; TRBD1 or TRBD2 may be the D gene (5 bases each). With 1 base removed from V and 3 bases from J, the gap between germline ends came to 13 bases. Germline CDR1 MGHRA, CDR2 YSYEKL. The CDR3 spans 15 residues.

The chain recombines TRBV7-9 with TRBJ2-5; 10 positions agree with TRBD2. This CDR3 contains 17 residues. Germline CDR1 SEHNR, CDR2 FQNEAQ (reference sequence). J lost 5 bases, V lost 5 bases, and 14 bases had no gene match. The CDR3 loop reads CASSPFFLAGAGETQYF. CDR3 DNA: TGTGCCAGCAGCCCGTTTTTTCTAGCGGGAGCGGGGGAGACCCAGTACTTC.

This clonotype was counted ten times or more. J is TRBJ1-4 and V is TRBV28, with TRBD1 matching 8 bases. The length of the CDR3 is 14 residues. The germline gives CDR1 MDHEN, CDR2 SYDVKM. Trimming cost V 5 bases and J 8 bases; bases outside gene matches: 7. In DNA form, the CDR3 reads TGTGCCAGCAGTCGGGGACAGGCCGGGGAAAAACTGTTTTTT. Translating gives CASSRGQAGEKLFF.

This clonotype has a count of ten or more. The CDR3 sequence is CASSSRTGPSYNEQFF. CDR3 sequence (DNA): TGTGCCAGCAGCTCCAGAACTGGGCCGTCCTACAATGAGCAGTTCTTC. The chain is built from TRBV7-3 and TRBJ2-1, with D unclear. CDR3 length equals 16 residues. CDR1 SGHTA and CDR2 FQGTGA come from the germline V gene. The ends were cut back, 4 bases at V and 1 base at J, with 14 bases in the middle.

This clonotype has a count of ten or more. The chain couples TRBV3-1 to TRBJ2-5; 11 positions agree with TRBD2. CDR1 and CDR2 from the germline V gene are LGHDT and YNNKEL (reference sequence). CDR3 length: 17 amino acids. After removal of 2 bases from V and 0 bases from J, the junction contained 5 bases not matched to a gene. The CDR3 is CASSQLTSGRNQETQYF. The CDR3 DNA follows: TGTGCCAGCAGCCAACTAACTAGCGGGAGAAACCAAGAGACCCAGTACTTC.

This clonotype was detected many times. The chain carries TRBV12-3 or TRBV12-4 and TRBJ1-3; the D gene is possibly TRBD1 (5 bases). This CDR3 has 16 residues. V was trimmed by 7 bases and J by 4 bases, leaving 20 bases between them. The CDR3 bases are TGTGCCAGCACTACTCGCGCCCCAGGGTCCGGAAACACCATATATTTT. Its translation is CASTTRAPGSGNTIYF.

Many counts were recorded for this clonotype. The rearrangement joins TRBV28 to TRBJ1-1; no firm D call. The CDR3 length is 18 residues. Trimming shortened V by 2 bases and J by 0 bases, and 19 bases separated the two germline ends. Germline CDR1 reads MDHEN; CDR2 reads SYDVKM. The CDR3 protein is CASSLPLGTGPLNTEAFF. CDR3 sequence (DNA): TGTGCCAGCAGTTTACCACTGGGCACTGGACCCTTGAACACTGAAGCTTTCTTT.

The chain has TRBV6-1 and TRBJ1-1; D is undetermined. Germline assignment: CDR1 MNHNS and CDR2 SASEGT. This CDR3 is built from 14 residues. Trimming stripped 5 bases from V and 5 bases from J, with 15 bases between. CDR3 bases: TGTGCCAGCAGTTTGCGGAGATTGGAAACTGAAGCTTTCTTT. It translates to CASSLRRLETEAFF.

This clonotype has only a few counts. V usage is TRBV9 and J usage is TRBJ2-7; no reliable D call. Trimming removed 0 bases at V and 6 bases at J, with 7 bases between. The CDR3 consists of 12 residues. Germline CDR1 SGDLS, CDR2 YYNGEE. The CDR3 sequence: CASSVEESEQYF. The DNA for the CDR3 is TGTGCCAGCAGCGTAGAAGAGTCCGAGCAGTACTTC.

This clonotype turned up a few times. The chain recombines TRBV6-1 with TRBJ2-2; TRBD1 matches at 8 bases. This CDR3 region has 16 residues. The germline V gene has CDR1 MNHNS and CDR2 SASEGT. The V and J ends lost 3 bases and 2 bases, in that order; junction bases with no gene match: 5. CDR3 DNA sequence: TGTGCCAGCAGTGACACAGGGGGTTCTAACACCGGGGAGCTGTTTTTT. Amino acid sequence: CASSDTGGSNTGELFF.

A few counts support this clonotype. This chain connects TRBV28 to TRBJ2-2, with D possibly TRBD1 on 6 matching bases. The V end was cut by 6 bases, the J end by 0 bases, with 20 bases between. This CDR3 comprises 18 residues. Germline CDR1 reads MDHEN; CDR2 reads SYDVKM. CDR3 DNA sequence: TGTGCCAGCAGGCGTACAGGGACCGTTCGGGCGAACACCGGGGAGCTGTTTTTT. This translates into CASRRTGTVRANTGELFF.

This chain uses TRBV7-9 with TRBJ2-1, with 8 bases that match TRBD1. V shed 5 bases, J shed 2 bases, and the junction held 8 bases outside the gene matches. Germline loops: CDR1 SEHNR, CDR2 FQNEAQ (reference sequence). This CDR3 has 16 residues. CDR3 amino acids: CASSPRGQGPYNEQFF. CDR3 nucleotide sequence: TGTGCCAGCAGCCCCCGCGGACAGGGACCCTACAATGAGCAGTTCTTC.

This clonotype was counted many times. CDR3 nucleotide sequence: TGTGCCAGCGCGTATTTGGGGGCGCGAGTCACTGAAGCTTTCTTT. As protein: CASAYLGARVTEAFF. The chain combines TRBV27 with TRBJ1-1; D is possibly TRBD1 (6 bases). The CDR3 sequence is 15 residues long. The germline V gene has CDR1 MNHEY and CDR2 SMNVEV (reference sequence). V lost 8 bases, J lost 4 bases, and 20 bases lay in between.

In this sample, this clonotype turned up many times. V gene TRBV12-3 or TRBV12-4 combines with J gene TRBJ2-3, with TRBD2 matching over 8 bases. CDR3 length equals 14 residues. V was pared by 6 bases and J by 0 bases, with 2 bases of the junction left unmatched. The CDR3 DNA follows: TGTGCCAGCAGACGGACTAGCAGCACAGATACGCAGTATTTT. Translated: CASRRTSSTDTQYF.

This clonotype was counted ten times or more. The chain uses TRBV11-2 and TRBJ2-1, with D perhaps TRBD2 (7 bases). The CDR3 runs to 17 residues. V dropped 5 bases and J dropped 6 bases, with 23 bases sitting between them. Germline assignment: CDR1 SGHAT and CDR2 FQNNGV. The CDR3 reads CASSRRGGGLLSNEQFF. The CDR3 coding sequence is TGTGCCAGCAGCCGTAGGGGGGGGGGCTTACTTAGCAATGAGCAGTTCTTC.